This T cell receptor beta chain was captured in a study of CD8+ T cells in alopecia areata (dated by TCRdb to the late 2010s). Some background on the complete study: Treated patients were enrolled in an open-label pilot trial of oral tofacitinib at 5 to 10 mg twice daily for moderate-to-severe alopecia areata. Patients received tofacitinib for 6 to 18 months and were then followed off drug for 6 months to check for delayed response and recurrence. To study T cell clonal expansion in alopecia areata, the researchers applied high-throughput TCRbeta sequencing to both the C3H/HeJ mouse model and human patients. On the human side, TCRbeta sequencing was run on scalp tissue and on sorted CD4+ and CD8+ peripheral blood T cells from healthy controls and from alopecia areata patients with either patchy or totalis/universalis disease. Biopsies were taken from tofacitinib-treated patients at baseline and at 4 and 24 weeks of treatment, and a later scalp biopsy was taken in several of the tofacitinib-treated patients. Scalp clonality was compared across normal scalp (n=4), patchy alopecia areata scalp (n=8), and alopecia totalis/universalis scalp (n=8). RNA came from the PAXgene miRNA kit for fixed scalp, the miRNeasy kit for PBMCs, and the RNeasy kit for mouse skin. Amplification of TCRbeta CDR3 regions was done by immunoSEQ multiplex PCR using 35 Vbeta forward primers and 13 Jbeta reverse primers. The paper as a whole reports these results and caveats: Compared with mice, TCR sequences shared between patients were less clear, possibly partly because of HLA diversity across the patient population. Resident alphabeta T cells in normal human skin are also sequenced, complicating scalp TCR repertoire analysis, unlike mouse skin dominated by gammadelta T cells. Compared with normal scalp, lesional scalp, particularly in alopecia totalis/universalis, had higher clonality and more expanded CD8+ clones, which suggests antigenic drive.

Details on this clone: There is no known antigen for this receptor. No much larger clone is present one base from it, and per-base qualities are unavailable.

The germline V gene (reference sequence) gives CDR1 as GTSNPN and CDR2 as SVGIG. Including cysteine and phenylalanine, the CDR3 has 14 amino acids. Only CDR3 DNA is held: 42 bases, read in frame from base 1. Relative to germline, V is 7 bases shorter and J is 5 bases shorter, with 21 bases between their ends. The sample's time point, from its label and the paper: baseline before oral tofacitinib. Peripheral blood and lesional scalp punch biopsies were obtained from patients with alopecia areata. PBMCs were isolated by density centrifugation and stained for CD3, CD4 and CD8, after which CD4+ and CD8+ T cells were sorted on a FACSAria. Library prep was done by the immunoSEQ multiplex PCR assay. RNA was extracted from all samples and reverse transcribed into cDNA as template for TCR sequencing. First-strand cDNA was synthesized with SuperScript III using a 2:1 mix of oligo-dT and random hexamers. A synthetic immune receptor repertoire was used to assess amplification bias, and residual bias was removed computationally. The authors processed their data as follows. Raw reads were preprocessed to remove errors, and CDR3 was defined according to IMGT conventions as the region from the conserved cysteine to phenylalanine. To get clonality, Shannon entropy was normalized by log2 of the number of productive unique TCRs and the result was subtracted from 1. CD4 or CD8 identity of scalp clones was inferred by cross-referencing scalp TCRbeta sequences with sorted blood CD4 and CD8 repertoires. Not all clones reach the TCRdb copy of this immuneACCESS table, which keeps in-frame sequences only. Checked studies attribute under half of the gap to unresolved V genes and leave the rest unexplained. That table gives V, J and clone size, and the DNA gave D and trimming. This sample lists hundreds of thousands of clones; roughly 69% were detected once. Around 1.2% of the sample comes from the top ten.

The sequencing used CD4+ T cells sorted from blood, collected at week 0. This clonotype was obtained from a human donor with alopecia areata. The rearranged chain carries TRBV30 and TRBJ2-7, with the D segment identity uncertain. The nucleotide sequence reads TGTGCCTTCCGACTCTCCGGGCCGATACACGAGCAGTACTTC. This yields the protein CAFRLSGPIHEQYF.